This TCR beta chain comes out of a study of blood T cell repertoires in COVID-19. Everyone who took part was roughly 18 to 89 years old, and they came from about two dozen US areas. V was pared by 0 bases and J by 0 bases, with 7 bases between. The germline V gene has CDR1 SGHRS and CDR2 YFSETQ. The CDR3 contains 14 residues. Only in-frame clones appear in the TCRdb table, and some are missing; sequencing was by immunoSEQ multiplex PCR. The sample holds about 300,000 clones, around 92% seen once. This sequence originates from a woman in her forties or fifties who had been exposed to COVID-19. The V call is TRBV5-1, the J call TRBJ2-7; tentative D call: TRBD2 (5 bases). The sequencing input was PBMCs or T cells enriched from blood (not recorded which). CDR3 sequence: CASSLAGNSYEQYF. CDR3 DNA: TGCGCCAGCAGCTTGGCCGGGAACTCCTACGAGCAGTACTTC.